The subject of this entry is one T cell receptor beta chain. This sample is part of a study of shared clonotypes between healthy human individuals. Profiling relied on immunoSEQ multiplex PCR, and the TCRdb table lists in-frame clones only, not all of them. The sample has about 2.4 million clones; under 95% are singletons. Germline V gives CDR1 MNHEY, CDR2 SVGAGI. The CDR3 has 16 residues. Trimming removed 2 bases from V and 0 bases from J; junction bases left unmatched: 4. The receptor was isolated from a man between 18 and 35 years old in good health. Some clones in this sample may be carry-over from other donors' samples. The sample taken for sequencing was naive CD4+ T cells from PBMCs. Subset meaning: CD45RA+ positively selected. The genes are TRBV6-5 and TRBJ2-4, with 7 bases matching TRBD1. In DNA form, the CDR3 reads TGTGCCAGCAGTTACGACAGGGAGATAGCCAAAAACATTCAGTACTTC. Translation gives CASSYDREIAKNIQYF.